Sequencing of this T cell receptor beta chain was carried out in a study of identical twins. The sample holds a few counts of this clonotype. With template switching, a universal primer site was added, and the cDNA carried unique molecular identifiers. TCRdb analysed the 5' RACE reads with MiXCR anew, one entry per CDR3 protein. Among about 330,000 distinct CDR3 sequences listed, 9% to 15% were seen once. This CDR3 has 17 amino acids. Germline lookup yields CDR1 MNHEY and CDR2 SMNVEV (reference sequence). Trimming took 4 bases from V and 1 from J; bases not matched to a gene: 9. These data were likewise used in another study, on yellow fever vaccine responses in identical twins.

The genes are TRBV27 and TRBJ2-4; 8 bases agree with TRBD2. The TCR was taken from a woman between 18 and 30 years old in good health. Sequencing used CD8+ T cells sorted from blood. CDR3 coding DNA: TGTGCCAGCAGTTCCTTATCGGGGGGGTCGGCCAAAAACATTCAGTACTTC. This encodes CASSSLSGGSAKNIQYF.